Below, one TCR beta chain is given with its context. Some clones are missing from TCRdb's copy, which holds only in-frame ones; the method was immunoSEQ multiplex PCR. The table includes fewer than 70,000 clones, approximately 94% detected once. CDR3 length: 14 residues. Deletions cut 4 bases from V and 3 bases from J, with 10 bases between. Germline CDR1 is MNHEY and CDR2 is SVGAGI. The data were obtained in a study of technical replicates of blood from a few donors. This chain links TRBV6-5 with TRBJ1-5; a possible D gene is TRBD1 (5 bases). This TCR was sampled from a human donor in good health. The sample comprised T cells isolated from PBMCs. CDR3 amino acids: CASSSRQYNQPQHF. Written as DNA, the CDR3 is TGTGCCAGCAGTTCAAGACAGTACAATCAGCCCCAGCATTTT.